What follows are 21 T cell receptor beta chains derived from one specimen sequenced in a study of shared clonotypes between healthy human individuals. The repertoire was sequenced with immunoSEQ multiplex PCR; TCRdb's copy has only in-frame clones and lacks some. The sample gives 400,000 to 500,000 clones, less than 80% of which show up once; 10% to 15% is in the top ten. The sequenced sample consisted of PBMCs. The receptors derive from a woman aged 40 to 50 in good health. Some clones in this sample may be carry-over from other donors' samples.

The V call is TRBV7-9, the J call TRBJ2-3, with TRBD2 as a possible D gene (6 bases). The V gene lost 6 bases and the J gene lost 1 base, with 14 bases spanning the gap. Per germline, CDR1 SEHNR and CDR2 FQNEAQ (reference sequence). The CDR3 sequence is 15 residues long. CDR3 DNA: TGTGCCAGCAGGGGACTCCGGCTTGGCACAGATACGCAGTATTTT. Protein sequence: CASRGLRLGTDTQYF.

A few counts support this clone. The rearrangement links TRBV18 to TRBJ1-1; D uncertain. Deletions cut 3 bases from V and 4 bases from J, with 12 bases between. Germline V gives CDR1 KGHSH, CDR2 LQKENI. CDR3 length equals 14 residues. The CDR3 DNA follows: TGTGCCAGCTCACCTGCGCTTCAGGCCACTGAAGCTTTCTTT. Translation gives CASSPALQATEAFF.

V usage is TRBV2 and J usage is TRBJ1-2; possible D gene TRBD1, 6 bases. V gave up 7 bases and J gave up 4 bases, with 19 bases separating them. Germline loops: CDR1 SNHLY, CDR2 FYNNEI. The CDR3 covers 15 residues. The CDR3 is CASTPLRTAFYGYTF. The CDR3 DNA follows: TGTGCCAGCACCCCCCTCCGGACAGCTTTCTATGGCTACACCTTC.

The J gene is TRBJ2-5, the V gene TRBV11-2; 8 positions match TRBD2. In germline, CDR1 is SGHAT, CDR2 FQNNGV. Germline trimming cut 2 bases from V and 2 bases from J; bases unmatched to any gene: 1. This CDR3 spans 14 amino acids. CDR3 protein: CASSLPGGQETQYF. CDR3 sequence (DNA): TGTGCCAGCAGCTTACCGGGGGGGCAAGAGACCCAGTACTTC.

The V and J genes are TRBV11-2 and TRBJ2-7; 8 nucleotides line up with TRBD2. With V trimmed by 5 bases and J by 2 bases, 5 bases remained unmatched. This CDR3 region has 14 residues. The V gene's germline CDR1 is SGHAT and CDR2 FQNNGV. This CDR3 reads CASSALAATYEQYF. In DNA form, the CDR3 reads TGTGCCAGCAGCGCACTAGCGGCAACCTACGAGCAGTACTTC.

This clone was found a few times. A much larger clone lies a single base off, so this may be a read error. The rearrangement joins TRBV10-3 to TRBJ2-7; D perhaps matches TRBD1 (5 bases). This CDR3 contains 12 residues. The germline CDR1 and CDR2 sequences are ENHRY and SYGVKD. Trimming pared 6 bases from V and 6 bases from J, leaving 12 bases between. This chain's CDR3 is CAISREGCEQYF. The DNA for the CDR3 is TGTGCCATCAGCAGGGAAGGTTGCGAGCAGTACTTC.

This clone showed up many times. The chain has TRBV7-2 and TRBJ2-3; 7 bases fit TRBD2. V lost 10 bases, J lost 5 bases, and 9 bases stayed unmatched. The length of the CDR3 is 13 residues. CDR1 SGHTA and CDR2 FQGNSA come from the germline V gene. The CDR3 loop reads CATGVGRGDTQYF. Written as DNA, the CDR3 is TGTGCCACGGGGGTAGGGAGGGGAGATACGCAGTATTTT.

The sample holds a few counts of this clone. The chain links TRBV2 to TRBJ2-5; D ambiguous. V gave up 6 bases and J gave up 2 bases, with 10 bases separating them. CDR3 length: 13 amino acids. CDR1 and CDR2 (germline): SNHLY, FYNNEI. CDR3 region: CASSTNGQETQYF. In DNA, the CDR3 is TGTGCCAGCAGCACGAACGGACAAGAGACCCAGTACTTC.

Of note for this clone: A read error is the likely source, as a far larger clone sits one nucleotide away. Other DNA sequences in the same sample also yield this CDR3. The DNA of the CDR3 is TGCGCCAGCAGCCCAGGACAGAACACTGAAGCTTTCTTT. It specifies CASSPGQNTEAFF. This sequence joins TRBV11-2 and TRBJ1-1; D may be TRBD1 (5 bases). Per germline, CDR1 SGHAT and CDR2 FQNNGV. This CDR3 is 13 amino acids long.

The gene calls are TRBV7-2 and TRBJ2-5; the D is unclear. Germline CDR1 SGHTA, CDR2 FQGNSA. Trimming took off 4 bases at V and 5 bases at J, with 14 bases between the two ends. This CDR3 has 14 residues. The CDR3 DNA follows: TGTGCCAGCAGCTCCAGGCCCATGGGGGAGACCCAGTACTTC. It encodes CASSSRPMGETQYF.

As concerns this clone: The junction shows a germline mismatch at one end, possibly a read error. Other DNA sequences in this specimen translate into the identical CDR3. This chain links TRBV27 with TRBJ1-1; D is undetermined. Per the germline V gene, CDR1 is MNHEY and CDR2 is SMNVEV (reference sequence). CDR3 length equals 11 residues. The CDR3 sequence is CASRGRYEAFF. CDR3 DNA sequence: TGCGCCAGCCGTGGCAGGTATGAAGCTTTCTTT.

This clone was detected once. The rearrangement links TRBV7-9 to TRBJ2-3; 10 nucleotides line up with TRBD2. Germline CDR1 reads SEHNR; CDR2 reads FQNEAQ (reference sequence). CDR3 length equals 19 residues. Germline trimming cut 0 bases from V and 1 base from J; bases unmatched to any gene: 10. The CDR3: CASSLARFSGRIGTDTQYF. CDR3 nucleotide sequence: TGTGCCAGCAGCTTAGCGAGGTTTAGCGGGAGGATCGGCACAGATACGCAGTATTTT.

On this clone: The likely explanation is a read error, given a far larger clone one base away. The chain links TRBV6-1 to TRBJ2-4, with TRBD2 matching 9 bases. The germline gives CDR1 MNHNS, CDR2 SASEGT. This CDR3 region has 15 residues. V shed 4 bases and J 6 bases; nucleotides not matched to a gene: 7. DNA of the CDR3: TGTGCCAGCAGTGTGATAGCGGGAGTAGTAAACATTCAGTACTTC. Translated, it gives CASSVIAGVVNIQYF.

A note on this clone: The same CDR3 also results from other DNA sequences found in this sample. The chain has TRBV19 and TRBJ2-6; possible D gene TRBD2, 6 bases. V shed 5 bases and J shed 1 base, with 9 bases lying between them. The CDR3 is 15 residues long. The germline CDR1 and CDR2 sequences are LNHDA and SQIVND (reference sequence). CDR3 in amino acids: CASSPRGSGANVLTF. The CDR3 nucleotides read TGTGCCAGTAGTCCCCGGGGGTCTGGGGCCAACGTCCTGACTTTC.

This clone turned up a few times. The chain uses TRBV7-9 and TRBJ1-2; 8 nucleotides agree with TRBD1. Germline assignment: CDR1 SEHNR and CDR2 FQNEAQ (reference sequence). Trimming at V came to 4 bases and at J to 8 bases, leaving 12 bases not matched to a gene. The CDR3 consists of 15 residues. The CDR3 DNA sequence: TGTGCCAGCAGCTCCAGATTGACAGGGGAGTTCGGCTACACCTTC. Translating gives CASSSRLTGEFGYTF.

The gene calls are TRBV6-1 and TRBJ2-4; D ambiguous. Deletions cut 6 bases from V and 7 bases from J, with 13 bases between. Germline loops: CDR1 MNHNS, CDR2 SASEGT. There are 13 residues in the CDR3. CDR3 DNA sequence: TGTGCCAGCAGCCTTCTATCCGGGAACATTCAGTACTTC. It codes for CASSLLSGNIQYF.

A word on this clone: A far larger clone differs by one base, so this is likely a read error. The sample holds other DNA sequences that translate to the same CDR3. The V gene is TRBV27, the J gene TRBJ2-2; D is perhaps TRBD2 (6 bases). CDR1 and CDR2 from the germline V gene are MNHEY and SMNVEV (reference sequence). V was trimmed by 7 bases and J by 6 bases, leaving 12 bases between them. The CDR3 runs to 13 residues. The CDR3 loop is CASKTGESGELFF. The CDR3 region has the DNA TGTGCCAGCAAGACGGGGGAATCCGGGGAGCTGTTTTTT.

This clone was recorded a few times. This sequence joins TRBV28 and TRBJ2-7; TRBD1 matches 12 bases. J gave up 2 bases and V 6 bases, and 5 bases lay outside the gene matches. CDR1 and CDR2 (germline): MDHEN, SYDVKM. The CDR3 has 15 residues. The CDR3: CASSLGTGGPYEQYF. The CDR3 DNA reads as TGTGCCAGCAGCCTCGGGACAGGGGGCCCCTACGAGCAGTACTTC.

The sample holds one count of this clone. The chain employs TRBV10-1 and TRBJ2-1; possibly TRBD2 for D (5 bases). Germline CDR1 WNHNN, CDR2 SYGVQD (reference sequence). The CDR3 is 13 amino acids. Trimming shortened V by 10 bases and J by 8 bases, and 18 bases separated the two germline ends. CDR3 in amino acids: CATRKEGTYEQFF. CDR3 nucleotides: TGCGCCACCAGAAAAGAGGGTACCTATGAGCAGTTCTTC.

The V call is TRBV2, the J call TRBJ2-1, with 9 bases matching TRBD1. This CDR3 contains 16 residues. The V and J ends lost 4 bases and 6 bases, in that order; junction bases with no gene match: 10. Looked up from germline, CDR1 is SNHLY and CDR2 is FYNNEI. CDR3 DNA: TGTGCCAGCAGTGCAGCCCGGGACAGGGCAAGCAATGAGCAGTTCTTC. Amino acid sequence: CASSAARDRASNEQFF.

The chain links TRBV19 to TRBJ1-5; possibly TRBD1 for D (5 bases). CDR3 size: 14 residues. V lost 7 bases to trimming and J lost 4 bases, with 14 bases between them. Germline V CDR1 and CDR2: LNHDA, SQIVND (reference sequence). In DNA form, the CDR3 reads TGTGCCAGTACCTCGGGACGGTATAATCAGCCCCAGCATTTT. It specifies CASTSGRYNQPQHF.